These 7 T cell receptor beta chains share one sample of origin, sequenced in a study of blood T cell repertoires in COVID-19. Some clones are missing from TCRdb's copy, which holds only in-frame ones; the method was immunoSEQ multiplex PCR. The sample yields just under 350,000 clones, 90% to 95% seen once. The sample consisted of peripheral blood. These receptors were taken from a woman aged 18-29 years who had recovered from COVID-19.

The chain employs TRBV7-9 and TRBJ2-7; 7 bases fit TRBD1. The CDR3 loop spans 13 amino acids. Germline V lookup: CDR1 SEHNR, CDR2 FQNEAQ (reference sequence). V shed 0 bases and J 6 bases; nucleotides not matched to a gene: 2. The CDR3 nucleotides read TGTGCCAGCAGCTTAGCAGGGGGCAGCGAGCAGTACGTC. As protein: CASSLAGGSEQYV.

This rearrangement joins TRBV9 to TRBJ2-1, with 15 bases that match TRBD2. This CDR3 contains 18 residues. Germline lookup yields CDR1 SGDLS and CDR2 YYNGEE. J was trimmed by 2 bases and V by 2 bases; bases with no gene match: 5. The CDR3 here is CASSVGLAGGSTYNEQFF. The CDR3 DNA reads as TGTGCCAGCAGCGTCGGACTAGCGGGAGGGTCAACCTACAATGAGCAGTTCTTC.

The CDR3 loop reads CASSIRGGTYEQYV. The CDR3 DNA sequence: TGTGCCAGTAGTATAAGGGGCGGGACCTACGAGCAGTACGTC. The chain carries TRBV19 and TRBJ2-7, with a possible D match to TRBD2 (6 bases). This CDR3 contains 14 residues. Germline CDR1 is LNHDA and CDR2 is SQIVND (reference sequence). V was cut by 2 bases and J by 2 bases, with 10 bases left in between.

The chain is built from TRBV28 and TRBJ2-7; weak D call: TRBD2 (5 bases). This CDR3 has 14 residues. CDR1 MDHEN and CDR2 SYDVKM come from the germline V gene. Trimming left V 6 bases short and J 0 bases short, with 12 bases between. CDR3 in DNA: TGTGCCAGCAGGAATCAAGGGAGCTCCTACGAGCAGTACGTC. This sequence encodes CASRNQGSSYEQYV.

This rearrangement joins TRBV11-2 to TRBJ2-3; a possible D gene is TRBD2 (6 bases). This CDR3 spans 13 amino acids. The ends were cut back, 5 bases at V and 13 bases at J, with 19 bases in the middle. Germline V gene data show CDR1 as SGHAT and CDR2 as FQNNGV. CDR3 amino acids: CASSPDSGLGEYF. The CDR3 coding sequence is TGTGCCAGCAGCCCAGATAGCGGTCTCGGGGAGTATTTT.

This chain uses TRBV7-2 with TRBJ1-2; no clear D. V shed 5 bases and J shed 6 bases, with 13 bases lying between them. The CDR3 extends over 13 amino acids. Germline values: CDR1 SGHTA, CDR2 FQGNSA. CDR3 in DNA: TGTGCCAGCAGCAAGGAGGTACGGGATGGCTACACCTTC. This sequence encodes CASSKEVRDGYTF.

This chain uses TRBV7-9 with TRBJ2-3; the match to TRBD2 covers 9 bases. CDR3 length equals 16 residues. V lost 5 bases and J lost 0; bases outside the gene matches: 6. Per germline, CDR1 SEHNR and CDR2 FQNEAQ (reference sequence). CDR3 nucleotides: TGTGCCAGCAGCCCTCTGCGGGGGGGAAGCACAGATACGCAGTATTTT. Protein: CASSPLRGGSTDTQYF.